This entry lists 10 T cell receptor beta chains sequenced from one sample in a study of beta chain features in type 1 diabetes. Points from the study as a whole: Type 1 diabetes patients had TCRB CDR3s that were shorter (moderately but significantly so) in all four CD4+ subsets.

Their antigens are not known. Investigators reverse transcribed all isolated RNA, so they sequenced expressed TCRB transcripts. The repertoire was sequenced with immunoSEQ multiplex PCR; TCRdb's copy has only in-frame clones and lacks some. The sample has approximately 250,000 clones, 9.5% to 13% seen once. The specimen sequenced was naive CD4+ T cells from blood. These receptors all stem from a man aged 25-45 years with type 1 diabetes.

This clone came up a few times. V gene TRBV18 combines with J gene TRBJ1-1, with 9 bases identical to TRBD1. There are 15 residues in the CDR3. V lost 3 bases, J lost 2 bases, and 4 bases stayed unmatched. Germline lookup yields CDR1 KGHSH and CDR2 LQKENI. CDR3 sequence reads: CASSPGQGGNTEAFF. The CDR3 DNA sequence: TGTGCCAGCTCACCGGGACAGGGCGGAAACACTGAAGCTTTCTTT. The variable domain in full, completed from reference TRBV18 and TRBJ1-1, reads NAGVMQNPRHLVRRRGQEARLRCSPMKGHSHVYWYRQLPEEGLKFMVYLQKENIIDESGMPKERFSAEFPKEGPSILRIQQVVRGDSAAYFCASSPGQGGNTEAFFGQGTRLTVV.

On this clone itself: Other DNA sequences in this specimen translate into the identical CDR3. The chain carries TRBV4-3 and TRBJ1-5; D remains ambiguous. The CDR3 has 13 residues. V was shortened by 0 bases and J by 7 bases, with 7 bases between the two germline ends. Germline loops: CDR1 LGHNA, CDR2 YSLEER. This CDR3 is CASSQDRGQPQHF. In DNA form, the CDR3 reads TGCGCCAGCAGCCAAGATCGGGGACAGCCCCAGCATTTT.

This clone was found a few times. J is TRBJ1-2 and V is TRBV9; TRBD1 might be the D (5 bases). CDR1 SGDLS and CDR2 YYNGEE come from the germline V gene. Trimming removed 3 bases at V and 5 bases at J, with 8 bases between. CDR3 length: 12 residues. For the CDR3, the DNA is TGTGCCAGCAGCGGGGGGAGGTATGGCTACACCTTC. It specifies CASSGGRYGYTF.

This clone was seen a few times. This chain links TRBV6-1 with TRBJ1-5, with unresolved D. This CDR3 region has 14 residues. V lost 6 bases, J lost 6 bases, and 15 bases lay in between. In germline, CDR1 is MNHNS, CDR2 SASEGT. The CDR3 DNA reads as TGTGCCAGCAGCGTTGACAATCTGGGTCAGCCCCAGCATTTT. Residues: CASSVDNLGQPQHF.

Only a few counts were recorded for this clone. This chain connects TRBV15 to TRBJ2-7; TRBD2 matches 8 bases. Germline V gene lookup returns CDR1 LNHNV and CDR2 YYDKDF (reference sequence). The CDR3 covers 15 residues. Germline trimming cut 2 bases from V and 2 bases from J; bases unmatched to any gene: 5. The CDR3 spells CATSRPRGGPYEQYF. The CDR3 DNA is TGTGCCACCAGCAGACCCCGGGGGGGTCCCTACGAGCAGTACTTC.

The chain joins TRBV28 to TRBJ2-1; maybe TRBD1 (5 bases). The CDR3 covers 13 residues. Germline V CDR1 and CDR2: MDHEN, SYDVKM. V dropped 6 bases and J dropped 4 bases, with 10 bases sitting between them. The CDR3 region is CASSSTGYNEQFF. DNA for the CDR3: TGTGCCAGCAGCTCAACAGGATACAATGAGCAGTTCTTC.

This clone was counted a few times. J is TRBJ1-6 and V is TRBV25-1; tentatively, D is TRBD1 (5 bases). The CDR3 totals 16 residues. V was trimmed by 6 bases and J by 7 bases, leaving 19 bases between them. Germline CDR1 reads MGHDK; CDR2 reads SYGVNS. For the CDR3, the DNA is TGTGCCAGCAGCGATTCAAGAAGGTCAGGGAATTCACCCCTCCACTTT. It translates to CASSDSRRSGNSPLHF.

In this sample, this clone turned up a few times. The chain combines TRBV9 with TRBJ1-2, with D hard to call. The CDR3 has 14 residues. V was shortened by 3 bases and J by 8 bases, with 17 bases between the two germline ends. The germline CDR1 and CDR2 sequences are SGDLS and YYNGEE. The CDR3, as DNA: TGTGCCAGCAGCGCGAGTGGGCGCTTTGGGGGCTACACCTTC. Translating gives CASSASGRFGGYTF. Drawing the rest from reference TRBV9 and TRBJ1-2, the complete variable domain is DSGVTQTPKHLITATGQRVTLRCSPRSGDLSVYWYQQSLDQGLQFLIQYYNGEERAKGNILERFSAQQFPDLHSELNLSSLELGDSALYFCASSASGRFGGYTFGSGTRLTVV.

The chain has TRBV2 and TRBJ2-7, with D maybe TRBD1 (6 bases). The germline CDR1 and CDR2 sequences are SNHLY and FYNNEI. This CDR3 is built from 14 residues. V lost 6 bases to trimming and J lost 4 bases, with 16 bases between them. The CDR3 DNA sequence: TGTGCCAGCAGGCTGCAACAGGGATGGTACGAGCAGTACTTC. Translation: CASRLQQGWYEQYF.

This clone was counted only a few times. This CDR3 reads CASSANRDGDTQYF. The DNA for the CDR3 is TGTGCCAGCAGCGCCAACAGGGACGGGGATACGCAGTATTTT. The chain carries TRBV7-9 and TRBJ2-3; weak D call: TRBD1 (6 bases). Germline CDR1 is SEHNR and CDR2 is FQNEAQ (reference sequence). The ends were cut back, 5 bases at V and 6 bases at J, with 15 bases in the middle. This CDR3 has 14 residues.